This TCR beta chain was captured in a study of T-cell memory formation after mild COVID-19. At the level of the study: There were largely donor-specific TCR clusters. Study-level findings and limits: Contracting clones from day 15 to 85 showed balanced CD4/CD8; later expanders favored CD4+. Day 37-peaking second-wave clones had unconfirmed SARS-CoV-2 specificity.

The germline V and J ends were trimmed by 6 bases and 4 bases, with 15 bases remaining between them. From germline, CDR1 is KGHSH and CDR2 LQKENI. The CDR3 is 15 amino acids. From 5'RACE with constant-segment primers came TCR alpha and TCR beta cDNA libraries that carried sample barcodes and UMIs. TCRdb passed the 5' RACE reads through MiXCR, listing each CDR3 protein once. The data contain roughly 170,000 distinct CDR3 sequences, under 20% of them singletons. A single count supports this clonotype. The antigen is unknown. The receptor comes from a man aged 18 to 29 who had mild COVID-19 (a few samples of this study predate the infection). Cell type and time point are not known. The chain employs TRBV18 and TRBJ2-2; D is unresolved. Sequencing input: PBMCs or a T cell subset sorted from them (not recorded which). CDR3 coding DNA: TGTGCCAGCTCGGGAAGAAGACTCACCACCGGGGAGCTGTTTTTT. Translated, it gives CASSGRRLTTGELFF.